These T cell receptor beta chains were read from a single sample in a study of T cell responses to AZD1222 COVID-19 vaccine. Here immunoSEQ multiplex PCR was the method, and the copy in TCRdb shows in-frame clones only, minus some. The table includes about 200,000 clones, just over 90% detected once. The sequencing here drew on peripheral blood, taken 28 days after the second AZD1222 dose. These receptors came from an adult who received the AZD1222 COVID-19 vaccine. Both conserved end residues are part of each CDR3. Fields, in order: D gene, V gene, J gene, clone size, CDR3 protein, CDR3 DNA. The D gene is left open where the match is weak. Clone size is stated in some rows and not others, as once, few, many or a class when expanded.

-	TRBV4-2	TRBJ1-2	-	CASRTTGKAGYGYTF	TGTGCCAGCAGGACCACAGGGAAGGCGGGCTATGGCTACACCTTC
TRBD2	TRBV28	TRBJ2-3	once	CASSLGASGPPSTDTQYF	TGTGCCAGCAGTTTAGGGGCTAGCGGTCCTCCCAGCACAGATACGCAGTATTTT
-	TRBV12-3/TRBV12-4	TRBJ2-7	-	CASSFGSTYEQYF	TGTGCCAGCAGTTTCGGGAGCACCTACGAGCAGTACTTC
TRBD2	TRBV5-1	TRBJ2-1	-	CASSYLAGSYNEQFF	TGCGCCAGCAGCTACCTAGCGGGTTCCTACAATGAGCAGTTCTTC
TRBD1	TRBV6-5	TRBJ1-4	-	CATFGQGYEKLFF	TGTGCCACGTTCGGACAGGGCTATGAAAAACTGTTTTTT
-	TRBV28	TRBJ2-7	-	CASSGDSSYEQYF	TGTGCCAGCAGCGGGGACTCTTCCTACGAGCAGTACTTC
TRBD2	TRBV7-2	TRBJ2-7	-	CASSFLLTSGRAHEQYF	TGTGCCAGCAGCTTCTTATTGACTAGCGGGAGGGCGCACGAGCAGTACTTC
-	TRBV12-3/TRBV12-4	TRBJ1-1	-	CASSLIGRQAAFF	TGTGCCAGCAGTTTGATCGGCAGGCAGGCCGCTTTCTTT
-	TRBV5-3	TRBJ1-4	-	CARSVISPATNEKLFF	TGTGCCAGAAGCGTTATCTCCCCTGCAACTAATGAAAAACTGTTTTTT
TRBD2	TRBV11-3	TRBJ2-2	-	CASSRNSGSRNTGELFF	TGTGCCAGCAGTCGTAATAGCGGGAGTAGGAACACCGGGGAGCTGTTTTTT
-	TRBV2	TRBJ2-2	-	CASSGQKNTGELFF	TGTGCCAGCAGTGGACAGAAAAACACCGGGGAGCTGTTTTTT
-	TRBV10-3	TRBJ2-5	-	CAIRAGAETQYF	TGTGCCATCAGGGCAGGGGCAGAGACCCAGTACTTC
-	TRBV11-3	TRBJ2-1	-	CASSGGSLLGDEQFF	TGTGCCAGCAGTGGCGGGTCCCTCCTAGGGGATGAGCAGTTCTTC
-	TRBV27	TRBJ1-5	-	CASSFVGSNQPQHF	TGTGCCAGCAGTTTTGTAGGAAGCAATCAGCCCCAGCATTTT
TRBD2	TRBV5-6	TRBJ2-2	-	CASSYFRLAGTNTGELFF	TGTGCCAGCAGCTATTTCCGACTAGCGGGAACGAACACCGGGGAGCTGTTTTTT
-	TRBV7-3	TRBJ1-3	few	CASSLQGSGNTIYF	TGTGCCAGCAGCTTACAGGGTTCTGGAAACACCATATATTTT
-	TRBV28	TRBJ1-1	once	CASSWSNIGHDTEAFF	TGTGCCAGCAGTTGGTCGAATATCGGACACGACACTGAAGCTTTCTTT
-	TRBV5-1	TRBJ2-4	-	CASSPEGGRNIQYF	TGCGCCAGCAGCCCGGAGGGGGGGCGAAACATTCAGTACTTC
TRBD1	TRBV3-1/TRBV3-2	TRBJ2-7	-	CASSLTGKYSEQYF	TGTGCCAGCAGCCTGACAGGGAAGTATAGCGAGCAGTACTTC
TRBD2	TRBV2	TRBJ2-3	-	CASNLAGGLDTQYF	TGTGCCAGCAACCTAGCGGGGGGTCTGGATACGCAGTATTTT
-	TRBV6-2/TRBV6-3	TRBJ1-2	-	CASSYSFHGVNYGYTF	TGTGCCAGCAGTTACTCTTTCCACGGAGTTAACTATGGCTACACCTTC
TRBD2	TRBV2	TRBJ2-1	-	CASPHGLANNEQFF	TGTGCCAGCCCCCACGGACTAGCGAACAATGAGCAGTTCTTC
TRBD1	TRBV29-1	TRBJ2-6	-	CSVTRTGSSGANVLTF	TGCAGCGTTACCCGGACAGGTAGCTCTGGGGCCAACGTCCTGACTTTC
-	TRBV7-6	TRBJ2-1	-	CASSSERAYEQFF	TGTGCCAGCAGCTCTGAGAGGGCCTATGAGCAGTTCTTC
-	TRBV28	TRBJ1-6	-	CASSFRSSYNSPLHF	TGTGCCAGCAGTTTTCGAAGCTCCTATAATTCACCCCTCCACTTT
-	TRBV19	TRBJ2-7	-	CARRRLSGSLYEQYF	TGTGCCAGGCGTCGATTGTCTGGATCGCTCTACGAGCAGTACTTC
-	TRBV21-1	TRBJ1-1	-	CASSRRDDTEAFF	TGTGCCAGCAGCCGGAGGGATGACACTGAAGCTTTCTTT
-	TRBV9	TRBJ2-2	-	CASSVGGTNTGELFF	TGTGCCAGCAGCGTGGGCGGAACGAACACCGGGGAGCTGTTTTTT
-	TRBV6-5	TRBJ1-2	-	CASSLRVTDYGYTF	TGTGCCAGCAGTCTGAGGGTGACGGACTATGGCTACACCTTC
-	TRBV5-1	TRBJ2-2	-	CASSLSGRGDTGELFF	TGCGCCAGCAGCCTCTCCGGCAGGGGGGACACCGGGGAGCTGTTTTTT
TRBD1	TRBV18	TRBJ2-5	-	CASSPRQGPQETQYF	TGTGCCAGCTCACCTCGACAGGGACCCCAAGAGACCCAGTACTTC
TRBD1	TRBV2	TRBJ2-1	-	CASDREPSNEQFF	TGTGCCAGCGACAGGGAGCCTTCCAATGAGCAGTTCTTC
TRBD2	TRBV3-1/TRBV3-2	TRBJ2-7	once	CASSQDRNPASGSYEQYF	TGTGCCAGCAGCCAAGATCGTAATCCGGCTAGCGGGAGTTACGAGCAGTACTTC
-	TRBV6-1	TRBJ2-7	-	CASSEAAGRGTSEQYF	TGTGCCAGCAGTGAAGCCGCCGGCAGGGGAACAAGCGAGCAGTACTTC
-	TRBV6-5	TRBJ1-1	-	CASSYSTIPNTEAFF	TGTGCCAGCAGTTACTCGACAATTCCGAACACTGAAGCTTTCTTT
-	TRBV6-1	TRBJ1-5	-	CASSESGRGRGNQPQHF	TGTGCCAGCAGTGAATCGGGCAGGGGTCGGGGCAATCAGCCCCAGCATTTT
-	TRBV24-1	TRBJ1-2	few	CATSPGWGYTF	TGTGCCACCAGTCCAGGGTGGGGCTACACCTTC
-	TRBV19	TRBJ1-5	-	CASSIDSGTRSQPQHF	TGTGCCAGTAGTATAGATTCCGGAACGCGGAGCCAGCCCCAGCATTTT
-	TRBV29-1	TRBJ2-1	-	CSVLKGLSSYNEQFF	TGCAGCGTTCTTAAGGGGTTGAGCTCCTACAATGAGCAGTTCTTC
-	TRBV27	TRBJ1-5	-	CASSFQWGNQPQHF	TGTGCCAGCAGTTTTCAATGGGGTAATCAGCCCCAGCATTTT
-	TRBV2	TRBJ1-6	-	CASSEAGVGPLHF	TGTGCCAGCAGTGAAGCTGGGGTGGGACCCCTCCACTTT
-	TRBV28	TRBJ2-5	once	CASTGLKETQYF	TGTGCCAGCACTGGACTAAAAGAGACCCAGTACTTC
-	TRBV19	TRBJ1-1	-	CASSLFWGEGLNTEAFF	TGTGCCAGTAGTCTCTTCTGGGGGGAGGGCTTGAACACTGAAGCTTTCTTT
-	TRBV9	TRBJ1-6	-	CASSAAGIADYSPLHF	TGTGCCAGCAGCGCCGCAGGGATTGCCGACTATTCACCCCTCCACTTT
TRBD1	TRBV11-2	TRBJ2-5	-	CASSGDREETQYF	TGTGCCAGCAGCGGGGACAGGGAAGAGACCCAGTACTTC
-	TRBV9	TRBJ2-1	-	CASSPPSGANPDEQFF	TGTGCCAGCAGCCCCCCGTCGGGGGCCAATCCCGATGAGCAGTTCTTC
-	TRBV11-2	TRBJ2-1	-	CASSEAQNNEQFF	TGTGCCAGCAGCGAAGCTCAGAATAATGAGCAGTTCTTC
TRBD1	TRBV4-1	TRBJ2-1	-	CASSQPGTGFEQFF	TGCGCCAGCAGCCAACCAGGGACAGGGTTTGAGCAGTTCTTC
-	TRBV18	TRBJ2-7	-	CASSPGLRSYEQYF	TGTGCCAGCTCACCGGGCCTCCGATCCTACGAGCAGTACTTC
-	TRBV5-1	TRBJ1-1	-	CASSLETLNTEAFF	TGCGCCAGCAGCTTGGAGACCCTCAACACTGAAGCTTTCTTT
-	TRBV11-3	TRBJ1-6	-	CASSLLRNSPLHF	TGTGCCAGCAGCCTATTGCGGAATTCACCCCTCCACTTT
TRBD2	TRBV27	TRBJ2-1	-	CASSLTSSSYNEQFF	TGTGCCAGCAGTTTGACTAGCAGTTCCTACAATGAGCAGTTCTTC
-	TRBV7-2	TRBJ1-1	-	CASSLFKNTEAFF	TGTGCCAGCAGCTTATTCAAGAACACTGAAGCTTTCTTT
TRBD2	TRBV19	TRBJ2-1	-	CASTIGGTHNEQFF	TGTGCCAGTACCATCGGGGGGACCCACAATGAGCAGTTCTTC
-	TRBV3-1/TRBV3-2	TRBJ1-1	-	CASSQVIRGQGITEAFF	TGTGCCAGCAGCCAAGTAATTCGCGGGCAGGGAATCACTGAAGCTTTCTTT
TRBD1	TRBV9	TRBJ1-3	-	CASSVGQGATGNTIYF	TGTGCCAGCAGCGTCGGACAGGGGGCGACTGGAAACACCATATATTTT
-	TRBV5-1	TRBJ1-2	-	CASSLRGRSGYTF	TGCGCCAGCAGCTTGAGAGGGAGGAGCGGCTACACCTTC